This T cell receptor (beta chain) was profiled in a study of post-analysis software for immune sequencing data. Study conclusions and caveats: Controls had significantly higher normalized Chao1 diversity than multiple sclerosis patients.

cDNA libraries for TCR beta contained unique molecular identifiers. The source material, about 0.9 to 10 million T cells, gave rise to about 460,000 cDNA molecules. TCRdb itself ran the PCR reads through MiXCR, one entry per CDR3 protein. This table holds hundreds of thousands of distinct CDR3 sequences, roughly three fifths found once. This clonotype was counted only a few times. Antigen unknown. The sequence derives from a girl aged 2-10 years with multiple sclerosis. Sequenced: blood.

The CDR3 sequence is CASRHARVGTDTQYF. The CDR3, as DNA: TGTGCCAGCAGACACGCTCGGGTGGGCACAGATACGCAGTATTTT. V usage is TRBV13 and J usage is TRBJ2-3; D unresolved. V lost 6 bases and J lost 1, with 14 bases in between. This CDR3 spans 15 amino acids. Germline V gene lookup returns CDR1 PRHDT and CDR2 FYEKMQ (reference sequence).